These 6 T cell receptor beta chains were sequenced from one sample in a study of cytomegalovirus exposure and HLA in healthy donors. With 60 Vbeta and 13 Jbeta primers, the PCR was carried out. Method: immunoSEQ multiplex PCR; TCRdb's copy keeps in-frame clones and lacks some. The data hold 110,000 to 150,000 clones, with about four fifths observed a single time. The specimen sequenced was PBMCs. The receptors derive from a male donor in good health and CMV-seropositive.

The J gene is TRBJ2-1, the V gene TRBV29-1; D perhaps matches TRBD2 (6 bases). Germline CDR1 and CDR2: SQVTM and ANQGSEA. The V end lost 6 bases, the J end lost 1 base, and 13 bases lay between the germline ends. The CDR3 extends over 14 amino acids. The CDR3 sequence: CSVDSGHSYNEQFF. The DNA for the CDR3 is TGCAGCGTGGATAGCGGCCATTCCTACAATGAGCAGTTCTTC.

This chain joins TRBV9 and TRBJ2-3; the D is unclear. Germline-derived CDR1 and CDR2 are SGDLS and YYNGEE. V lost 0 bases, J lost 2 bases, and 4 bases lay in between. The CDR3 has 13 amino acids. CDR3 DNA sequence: TGTGCCAGCAGCGTAGTTCTCACAGATACGCAGTATTTT. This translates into CASSVVLTDTQYF.

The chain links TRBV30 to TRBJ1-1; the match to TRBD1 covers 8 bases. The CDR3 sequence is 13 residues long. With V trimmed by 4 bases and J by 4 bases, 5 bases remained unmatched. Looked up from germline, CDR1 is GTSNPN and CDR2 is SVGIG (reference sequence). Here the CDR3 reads CAWMDRAGTEAFF. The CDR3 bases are TGTGCCTGGATGGACAGGGCGGGCACTGAAGCTTTCTTT.

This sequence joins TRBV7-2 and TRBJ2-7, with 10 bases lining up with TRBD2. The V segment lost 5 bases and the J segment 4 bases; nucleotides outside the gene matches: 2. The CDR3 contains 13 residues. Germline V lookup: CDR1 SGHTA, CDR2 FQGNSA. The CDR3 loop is CASSQTSGYEQYF. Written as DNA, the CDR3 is TGTGCCAGCAGCCAGACTAGCGGGTACGAGCAGTACTTC.

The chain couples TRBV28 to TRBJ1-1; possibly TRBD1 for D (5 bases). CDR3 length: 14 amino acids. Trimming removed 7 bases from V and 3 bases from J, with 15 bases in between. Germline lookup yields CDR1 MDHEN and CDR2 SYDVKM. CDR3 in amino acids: CASIGGTDYTEAFF. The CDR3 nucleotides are TGTGCCAGCATTGGAGGGACCGACTACACTGAAGCTTTCTTT.

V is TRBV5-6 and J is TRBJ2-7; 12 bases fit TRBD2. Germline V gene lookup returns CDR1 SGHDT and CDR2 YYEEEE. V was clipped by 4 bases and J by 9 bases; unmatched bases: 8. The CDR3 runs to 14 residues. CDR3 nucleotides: TGTGCCAGCAGCCTGACTAGCGGGAGTTCCACGCAGTACTTC. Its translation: CASSLTSGSSTQYF.